A selection of T cell receptor beta chains follows, all from one sample in a study of T cells after yellow fever vaccination. TCRdb used MiXCR to reprocess the 5' RACE reads, holding one entry per CDR3 protein. The sample has some 300,000 distinct CDR3 sequences, roughly 4% seen once; the top ten hold roughly a quarter. Sample: PBMCs, taken on the day of the yellow fever booster vaccination. These receptors came from a man aged 18-30 years who received the YFV17D yellow fever vaccine. The CDR3 runs from the conserved cysteine through the conserved F or W. D genes are given only for firm matches. Only some rows state a clone size, as once, few, many or a class for expanded clones.

v_call: TRBV18; d_call: TRBD2; j_call: TRBJ2-2; clone_size: few; cdr3_aa: CASSLRLAGSNTGELFF; cdr3_nt: TGTGCCAGCTCACTAAGGCTAGCGGGATCGAACACCGGGGAGCTGTTTTTT
v_call: TRBV12-3/TRBV12-4; d_call: TRBD2; j_call: TRBJ2-4; clone_size: many; cdr3_aa: CASSFSRGDLAKNIQYF; cdr3_nt: TGTGCCAGCAGTTTCTCGCGGGGGGACCTAGCCAAAAACATTCAGTACTTC
v_call: TRBV12-3/TRBV12-4; d_call: TRBD2; j_call: TRBJ2-7; clone_size: few; cdr3_aa: CASSPSGDTSYEQYF; cdr3_nt: TGTGCCAGCAGCCCTAGCGGGGATACCTCCTACGAGCAGTACTTC
v_call: TRBV24-1; d_call: TRBD2; j_call: TRBJ2-2; clone_size: few; cdr3_aa: CATSDLLGSGGDTGELFF; cdr3_nt: TGTGCCACCAGTGATTTGCTGGGAAGCGGGGGTGATACCGGGGAGCTGTTTTTT
v_call: TRBV28; d_call: NA; j_call: TRBJ1-1; clone_size: many; cdr3_aa: CASSFAGARTEAFF; cdr3_nt: TGTGCCAGCAGTTTTGCAGGGGCGCGGACTGAAGCTTTCTTT
v_call: TRBV12-5; d_call: NA; j_call: TRBJ2-5; clone_size: many; cdr3_aa: CASARGGFGETQYF; cdr3_nt: TGTGCTAGTGCTCGTGGTGGATTCGGGGAGACCCAGTACTTC
v_call: TRBV27; d_call: TRBD1; j_call: TRBJ2-3; clone_size: many; cdr3_aa: CASSTPTGRPNTDTQYF; cdr3_nt: TGTGCCAGCAGCACCCCGACAGGGCGCCCTAACACAGATACGCAGTATTTT
v_call: TRBV13; d_call: TRBD1; j_call: TRBJ1-6; clone_size: NA; cdr3_aa: CASSSRGRGSPLHF; cdr3_nt: TGTGCCAGCAGCTCCAGGGGGCGCGGGTCACCCCTCCACTTT
v_call: TRBV11-2; d_call: NA; j_call: TRBJ2-3; clone_size: few; cdr3_aa: CASRDGVTDTQYF; cdr3_nt: TGTGCCAGCAGGGATGGCGTAACAGATACGCAGTATTTT
v_call: TRBV5-6; d_call: NA; j_call: TRBJ2-3; clone_size: few; cdr3_aa: CASSLASQDHNTQYF; cdr3_nt: TGTGCCAGCAGCTTGGCATCCCAGGACCACAATACGCAGTATTTT
v_call: TRBV5-4; d_call: TRBD1; j_call: TRBJ1-1; clone_size: NA; cdr3_aa: CASSPDRGTTEAFF; cdr3_nt: TGTGCCAGCAGTCCGGACAGGGGTACCACTGAAGCTTTCTTT
v_call: TRBV6-2/TRBV6-3; d_call: NA; j_call: TRBJ2-5; clone_size: once; cdr3_aa: CASIQTGMDETQYF; cdr3_nt: TGTGCCAGCATCCAAACGGGGATGGACGAGACCCAGTACTTC
v_call: TRBV7-3; d_call: TRBD2; j_call: TRBJ2-1; clone_size: many; cdr3_aa: CASSLIPSGGGHNEQFF; cdr3_nt: TGTGCCAGCAGCTTAATCCCCAGCGGGGGGGGCCACAATGAGCAGTTCTTC
v_call: TRBV20-1; d_call: TRBD1; j_call: TRBJ1-1; clone_size: many; cdr3_aa: CSARDRKAFF; cdr3_nt: TGCAGTGCAAGGGACAGGAAAGCTTTCTTT
v_call: TRBV4-3; d_call: TRBD2; j_call: TRBJ2-5; clone_size: NA; cdr3_aa: CASSQDLASGGRGTQYF; cdr3_nt: TGCGCCAGCAGCCAAGATCTGGCTAGCGGGGGCAGGGGGACCCAGTACTTC
v_call: TRBV4-2; d_call: TRBD1; j_call: TRBJ2-7; clone_size: NA; cdr3_aa: CASSHPDRDYEQYF; cdr3_nt: TGTGCCAGCAGCCACCCGGACAGGGACTACGAGCAGTACTTC
v_call: TRBV6-2/TRBV6-3; d_call: NA; j_call: TRBJ1-1; clone_size: many; cdr3_aa: CASRHGTINTEAFF; cdr3_nt: TGTGCCAGCCGCCACGGTACGATTAACACTGAAGCTTTCTTT
v_call: TRBV5-4; d_call: TRBD2; j_call: TRBJ2-1; clone_size: many; cdr3_aa: CASSLDSGVTEQFF; cdr3_nt: TGTGCCAGCAGCTTGGATAGCGGGGTCACTGAGCAGTTCTTC
v_call: TRBV20-1; d_call: TRBD1; j_call: TRBJ1-5; clone_size: many; cdr3_aa: CSARGQGLGPQHF; cdr3_nt: TGCAGTGCTAGGGGACAGGGGTTAGGGCCCCAGCATTTT
v_call: TRBV29-1; d_call: NA; j_call: TRBJ2-5; clone_size: NA; cdr3_aa: CSVEGPVRETQYF; cdr3_nt: TGCAGCGTTGAAGGTCCGGTCCGGGAGACCCAGTACTTC
v_call: TRBV27; d_call: NA; j_call: TRBJ2-1; clone_size: few; cdr3_aa: CASSVNGAVEQFF; cdr3_nt: TGTGCCAGCAGTGTAAATGGGGCAGTTGAGCAGTTCTTC
v_call: TRBV9; d_call: NA; j_call: TRBJ2-5; clone_size: many; cdr3_aa: CASSVYEYGETQYF; cdr3_nt: TGTGCCAGCAGCGTTTACGAATATGGCGAGACCCAGTACTTC
v_call: TRBV5-1; d_call: TRBD1; j_call: TRBJ1-2; clone_size: NA; cdr3_aa: CASSMDRGRVGYTF; cdr3_nt: TGCGCCAGCAGCATGGACAGGGGGCGGGTTGGCTACACCTTC
v_call: TRBV12-3/TRBV12-4; d_call: TRBD1; j_call: TRBJ1-2; clone_size: NA; cdr3_aa: CASSFTGGTTMGYSF; cdr3_nt: TGTGCCAGCAGTTTTACAGGGGGCACCACTATGGGCTACTCCTTC
v_call: TRBV5-1; d_call: NA; j_call: TRBJ2-5; clone_size: few; cdr3_aa: CASATQGSETQYF; cdr3_nt: TGCGCCAGCGCGACTCAGGGTTCTGAGACCCAGTACTTC
v_call: TRBV7-2; d_call: TRBD2; j_call: TRBJ2-3; clone_size: many; cdr3_aa: CASSLYPLGSGGADTQYF; cdr3_nt: TGTGCCAGCAGCTTATACCCCTTGGGTAGCGGGGGGGCAGATACGCAGTATTTT
v_call: TRBV6-6; d_call: TRBD1; j_call: TRBJ1-1; clone_size: many; cdr3_aa: CASSWDRVNTEAFF; cdr3_nt: TGTGCCAGCAGCTGGGACAGGGTGAACACTGAAGCTTTCTTT
v_call: TRBV10-3; d_call: NA; j_call: TRBJ2-1; clone_size: few; cdr3_aa: CAISESLGRNYNEQFF; cdr3_nt: TGTGCCATCAGTGAGTCGTTAGGTCGGAACTACAATGAGCAGTTCTTC
v_call: TRBV12-3/TRBV12-4; d_call: NA; j_call: TRBJ2-2; clone_size: NA; cdr3_aa: CASSFGTWGESINPGELFF; cdr3_nt: TGTGCCAGCAGTTTCGGGACATGGGGGGAGTCGATTAACCCCGGGGAGCTGTTTTTT
v_call: TRBV7-2; d_call: TRBD1; j_call: TRBJ1-2; clone_size: NA; cdr3_aa: CASSLSGGRQGGYTF; cdr3_nt: TGTGCCAGCAGCTTAAGTGGTGGCCGACAGGGAGGCTACACCTTC
v_call: TRBV12-3/TRBV12-4; d_call: TRBD1; j_call: TRBJ2-5; clone_size: many; cdr3_aa: CASSQQGAGRQETQYF; cdr3_nt: TGTGCCAGCAGTCAACAGGGGGCAGGGAGGCAAGAGACCCAGTACTTC
v_call: TRBV6-6; d_call: NA; j_call: TRBJ2-3; clone_size: many; cdr3_aa: CASSADRVSGGGDTQYF; cdr3_nt: TGTGCCAGCAGTGCCGACAGGGTCAGCGGGGGAGGGGATACGCAGTATTTT
v_call: TRBV6-6; d_call: NA; j_call: TRBJ2-1; clone_size: few; cdr3_aa: CASSYSLGLAEQFF; cdr3_nt: TGTGCCAGCAGTTACTCCCTTGGGCTAGCCGAGCAGTTCTTC
v_call: TRBV5-5; d_call: NA; j_call: TRBJ1-4; clone_size: many; cdr3_aa: CASQINFDEKLFF; cdr3_nt: TGTGCCAGCCAAATCAACTTCGATGAAAAACTGTTTTTT
v_call: TRBV5-1; d_call: NA; j_call: TRBJ2-1; clone_size: many; cdr3_aa: CASSLMAGGDEQFF; cdr3_nt: TGCGCCAGCAGCTTGATGGCGGGTGGGGATGAGCAGTTCTTC
v_call: TRBV12-3/TRBV12-4; d_call: NA; j_call: TRBJ1-1; clone_size: few; cdr3_aa: CASSHRMNTEAFF; cdr3_nt: TGTGCCAGCAGTCACCGAATGAACACTGAAGCTTTCTTT
v_call: TRBV5-1; d_call: NA; j_call: TRBJ2-5; clone_size: NA; cdr3_aa: CASRAGSLGETQYF; cdr3_nt: TGCGCCAGCAGGGCAGGGAGTTTGGGAGAGACCCAGTACTTC
v_call: TRBV20-1; d_call: NA; j_call: TRBJ2-4; clone_size: many; cdr3_aa: CSARDLDMGGKNIQYF; cdr3_nt: TGCAGTGCTAGAGATCTGGATATGGGAGGCAAAAACATTCAGTACTTC
v_call: TRBV20-1; d_call: NA; j_call: TRBJ1-1; clone_size: NA; cdr3_aa: CSAGAQGTEAFF; cdr3_nt: TGCAGTGCGGGGGCCCAGGGTACTGAAGCTTTCTTT
v_call: TRBV5-4; d_call: TRBD1; j_call: TRBJ2-7; clone_size: few; cdr3_aa: CASSLGHAGTGAGEQYF; cdr3_nt: TGTGCCAGCAGCTTGGGCCACGCCGGGACAGGGGCGGGAGAGCAGTACTTC
v_call: TRBV6-4; d_call: TRBD2; j_call: TRBJ2-3; clone_size: many; cdr3_aa: CASSDSGGATDTQYF; cdr3_nt: TGTGCCAGCAGTGACAGCGGGGGGGCCACAGATACGCAGTATTTT
v_call: TRBV6-5; d_call: TRBD2; j_call: TRBJ2-5; clone_size: many; cdr3_aa: CASSYSLGGGLGETQYF; cdr3_nt: TGTGCCAGCAGTTACTCGCTTGGCGGGGGACTGGGAGAGACCCAGTACTTC
v_call: TRBV19; d_call: NA; j_call: TRBJ2-3; clone_size: few; cdr3_aa: CASTSGQGLPDTQYF; cdr3_nt: TGTGCCAGTACTTCCGGACAAGGACTTCCAGATACGCAGTATTTT
v_call: TRBV4-3; d_call: TRBD1; j_call: TRBJ2-3; clone_size: many; cdr3_aa: CASSQRTGGRLDTQYF; cdr3_nt: TGCGCCAGCAGCCAACGGACAGGAGGACGGCTAGATACGCAGTATTTT
v_call: TRBV6-1; d_call: NA; j_call: TRBJ1-2; clone_size: many; cdr3_aa: CASSEDGGGNGYTF; cdr3_nt: TGTGCCAGCAGTGAAGACGGCGGGGGAAATGGCTACACCTTC
v_call: TRBV7-2; d_call: TRBD2; j_call: TRBJ2-7; clone_size: few; cdr3_aa: CASSLVRLAGGFYEQYF; cdr3_nt: TGTGCCAGCAGCTTAGTCCGACTAGCGGGGGGGTTCTACGAGCAGTACTTC
v_call: TRBV5-5; d_call: NA; j_call: TRBJ2-7; clone_size: few; cdr3_aa: CASSLFDAYEQYF; cdr3_nt: TGTGCCAGCAGCTTGTTTGACGCCTACGAGCAGTACTTC